The present T cell receptor (beta chain) was sequenced within a study of OX40 agonist ivuxolimab in advanced cancers. Study in general: An anti-OX40 (CD134) antibody with agonistic activity, ivuxolimab, was administered to patients. The study, taken as a whole, reports: Also showing low normalized T-cell clonal expansion were some of the nonresponders.

Method: immunoSEQ multiplex PCR; TCRdb's copy keeps in-frame clones and lacks some. The sample has about 64,000 clones, approximately 90% seen once; the top ten hold approximately 0.67%. This CDR3 is built from 11 residues. The germline gives CDR1 SGHVS, CDR2 FNYEAQ. V was pared by 6 bases and J by 7 bases, with 6 bases between. Patients were excluded for autoimmune disease history or systemic immunosuppression. Sampling of blood occurred at baseline, cycle 4 day 1, and cycle 7 day 1. Turning to this clone: Its specificity is unknown.

The clonotype comes from an adult with an advanced solid tumor such as melanoma, head and neck, liver or kidney cancer. This chain connects TRBV7-6 to TRBJ2-2; D not certain. The sequencing used CD4+ or CD8+ T cells sorted from blood, collected in a trial of the OX40 agonist ivuxolimab. The CDR3 bases are TGTGCCAGCAGAACAATCGGGGAGCTGTTTTTT. Encoded protein: CASRTIGELFF.